This TCR beta chain was identified in a study of graft-versus-host responses after intestinal transplantation. Study context: Recipients obtained multivisceral, liver-intestinal, or isolated intestinal transplants.

Trimming took 0 bases from V and 4 from J, leaving 10 bases between them. The CDR3 covers 16 residues. Germline CDR1 is SGHDN and CDR2 is FVKESK. The method was immunoSEQ multiplex PCR; TCRdb's version includes in-frame clones alone and lacks a portion of them. This table holds 60,000 or so clones, around nine tenths found once. The specimen was PBMCs, collected about 120 days after intestinal transplantation. This TCR was recovered from a human patient who received an intestinal transplant, so some T cells may come from the graft donor. The chain has TRBV14 and TRBJ2-6, with D perhaps being TRBD1 or TRBD2 (5 bases each). CDR3: CASSQDRGVGANVLTF. CDR3 nucleotide sequence: TGTGCCAGCAGCCAAGATCGAGGGGTCGGGGCCAACGTCCTGACTTTC. The full variable domain, completed using reference TRBV14 and TRBJ2-6, is EAGVTQFPSHSVIEKGQTVTLRCDPISGHDNLYWYRRVMGKEIKFLLHFVKESKQDESGMPNNRFLAERTGGTYSTLKVQPAELEDSGVYFCASSQDRGVGANVLTFGAGSRLTVL.